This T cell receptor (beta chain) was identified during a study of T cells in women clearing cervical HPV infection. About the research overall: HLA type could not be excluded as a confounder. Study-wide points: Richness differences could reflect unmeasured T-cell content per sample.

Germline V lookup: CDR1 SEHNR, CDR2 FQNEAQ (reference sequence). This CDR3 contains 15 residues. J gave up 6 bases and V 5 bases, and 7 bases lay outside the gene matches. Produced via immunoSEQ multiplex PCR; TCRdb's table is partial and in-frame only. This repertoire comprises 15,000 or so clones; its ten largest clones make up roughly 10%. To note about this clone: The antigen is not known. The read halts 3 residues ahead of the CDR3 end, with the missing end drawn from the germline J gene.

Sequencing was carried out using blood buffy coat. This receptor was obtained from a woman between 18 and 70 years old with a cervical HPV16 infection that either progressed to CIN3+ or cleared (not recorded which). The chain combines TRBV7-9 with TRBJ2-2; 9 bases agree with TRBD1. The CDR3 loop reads CASSHTGQGSGELFF. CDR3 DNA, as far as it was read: TGTGCCAGCAGCCACACGGGACAGGGATCCGGGGAG.